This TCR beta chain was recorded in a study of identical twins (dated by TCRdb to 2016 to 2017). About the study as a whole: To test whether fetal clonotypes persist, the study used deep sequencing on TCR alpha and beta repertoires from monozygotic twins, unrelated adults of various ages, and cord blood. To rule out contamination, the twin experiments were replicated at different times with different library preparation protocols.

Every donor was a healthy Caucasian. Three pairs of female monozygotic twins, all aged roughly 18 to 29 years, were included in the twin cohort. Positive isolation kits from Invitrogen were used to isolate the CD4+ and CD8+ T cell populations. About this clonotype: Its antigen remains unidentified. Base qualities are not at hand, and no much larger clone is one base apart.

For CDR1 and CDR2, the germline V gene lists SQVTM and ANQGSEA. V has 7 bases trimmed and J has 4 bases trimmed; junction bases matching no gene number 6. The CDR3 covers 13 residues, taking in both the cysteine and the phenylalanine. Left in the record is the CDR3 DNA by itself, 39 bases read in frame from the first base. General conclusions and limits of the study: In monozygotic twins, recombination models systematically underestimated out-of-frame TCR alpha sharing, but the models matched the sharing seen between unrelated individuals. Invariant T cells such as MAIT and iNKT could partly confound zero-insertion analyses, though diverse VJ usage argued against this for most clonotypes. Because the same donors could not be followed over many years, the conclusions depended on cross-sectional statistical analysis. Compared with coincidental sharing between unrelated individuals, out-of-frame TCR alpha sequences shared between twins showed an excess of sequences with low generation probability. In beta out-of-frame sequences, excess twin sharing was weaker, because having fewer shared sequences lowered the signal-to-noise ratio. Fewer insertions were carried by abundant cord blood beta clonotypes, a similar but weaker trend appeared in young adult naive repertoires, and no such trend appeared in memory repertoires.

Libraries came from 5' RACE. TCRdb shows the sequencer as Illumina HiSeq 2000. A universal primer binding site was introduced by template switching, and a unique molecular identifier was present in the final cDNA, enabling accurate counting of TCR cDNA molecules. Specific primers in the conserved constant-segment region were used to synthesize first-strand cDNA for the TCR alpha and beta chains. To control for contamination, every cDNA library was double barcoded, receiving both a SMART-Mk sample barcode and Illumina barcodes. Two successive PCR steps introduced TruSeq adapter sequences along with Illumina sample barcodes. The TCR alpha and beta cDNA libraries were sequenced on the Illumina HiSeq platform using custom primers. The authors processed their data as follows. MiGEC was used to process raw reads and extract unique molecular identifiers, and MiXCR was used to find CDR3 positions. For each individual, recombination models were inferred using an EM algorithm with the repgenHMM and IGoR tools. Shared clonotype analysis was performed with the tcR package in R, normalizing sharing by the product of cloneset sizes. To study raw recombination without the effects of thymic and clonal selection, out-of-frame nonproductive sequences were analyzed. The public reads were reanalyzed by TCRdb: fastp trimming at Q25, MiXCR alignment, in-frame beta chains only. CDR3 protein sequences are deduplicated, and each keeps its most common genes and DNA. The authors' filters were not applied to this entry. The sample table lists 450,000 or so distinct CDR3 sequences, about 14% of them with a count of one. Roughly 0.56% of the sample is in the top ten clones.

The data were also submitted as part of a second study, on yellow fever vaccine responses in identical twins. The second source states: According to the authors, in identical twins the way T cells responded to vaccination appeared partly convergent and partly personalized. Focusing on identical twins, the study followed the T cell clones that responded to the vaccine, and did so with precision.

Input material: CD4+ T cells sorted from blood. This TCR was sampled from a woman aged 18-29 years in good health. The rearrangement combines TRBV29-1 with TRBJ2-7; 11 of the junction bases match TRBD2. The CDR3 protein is CSATGTSGYEQYF. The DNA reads TGCAGCGCAACCGGGACTAGCGGTTACGAGCAGTACTTC.